The clone carrying this T cell receptor (beta chain) was counted at least ten times. Its matching antigen is unknown. The data stem from a study of T-cell reconstitution after alpha-beta-depleted transplantation in children. Study results and limitations: The origin of high day-60 TCRbeta diversity in some patients lay in surviving recipient T cells and thymic progenitors. The authors attributed T-cell counts and diversity one year after transplant mostly to newly produced T cells. Several hundred graft clones that had expanded were reportedly the source of alpha-beta T cells about two months after transplant.

Unique molecular identifiers were incorporated into the prepared TCRbeta library. TCRdb reprocessed the PCR reads via MiXCR and lists one record per CDR3 protein. The sample yields about 98,000 distinct CDR3 sequences, approximately 6% seen once. The input for sequencing was PBMCs, mostly from graft donor cells, taken 60 days after TCRalphabeta/CD19-depleted stem cell transplant. This receptor was identified in a female patient aged 2-10 years who had a stem cell transplant for Fanconi anemia, so the T cells may come from the graft donor.

The DNA of the CDR3 is TGTGCCAGCTCCCTAGAACGACAGGCGGCGAACACCGGGGAGCTGTTTTTT. Translating gives CASSLERQAANTGELFF. The genes are TRBV28 and TRBJ2-2, with TRBD1 as a possible D gene (6 bases). The CDR3 is 17 amino acids. V dropped 8 bases and J dropped 0 bases, with 19 bases sitting between them. The germline V gene encodes CDR1 MDHEN and CDR2 SYDVKM.